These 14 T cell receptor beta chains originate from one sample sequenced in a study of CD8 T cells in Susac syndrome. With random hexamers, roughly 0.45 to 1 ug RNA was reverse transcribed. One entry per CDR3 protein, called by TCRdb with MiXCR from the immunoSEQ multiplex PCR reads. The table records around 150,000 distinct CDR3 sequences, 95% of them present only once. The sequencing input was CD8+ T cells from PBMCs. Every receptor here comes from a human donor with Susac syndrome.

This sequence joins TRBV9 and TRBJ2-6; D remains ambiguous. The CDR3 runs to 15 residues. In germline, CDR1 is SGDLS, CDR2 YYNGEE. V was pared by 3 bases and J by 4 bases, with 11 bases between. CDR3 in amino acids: CASSARSTGANVLTF. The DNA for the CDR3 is TGTGCCAGCAGCGCCCGGTCCACGGGGGCCAACGTCCTGACTTTC.

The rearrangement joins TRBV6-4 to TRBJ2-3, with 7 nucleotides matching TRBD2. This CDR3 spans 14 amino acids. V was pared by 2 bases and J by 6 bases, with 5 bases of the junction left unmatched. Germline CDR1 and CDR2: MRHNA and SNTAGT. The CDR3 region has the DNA TGTGCCAGCAGTGACGGCGGGGGTCCCGATACGCAGTATTTT. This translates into CASSDGGGPDTQYF.

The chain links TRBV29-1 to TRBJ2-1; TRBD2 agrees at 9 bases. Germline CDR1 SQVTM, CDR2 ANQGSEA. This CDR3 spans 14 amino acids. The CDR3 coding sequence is TGCAGTTCCCCTAGCGGGGAGAAGTACAATGAGCAGTTCTTC. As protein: CSSPSGEKYNEQFF.

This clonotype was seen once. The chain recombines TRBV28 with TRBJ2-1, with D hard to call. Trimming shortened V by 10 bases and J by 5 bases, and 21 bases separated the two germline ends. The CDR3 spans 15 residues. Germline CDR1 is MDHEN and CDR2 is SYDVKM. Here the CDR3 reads CATSSRHRPDNEQFF. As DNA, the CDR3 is TGTGCCACCTCCTCCCGACACCGACCGGACAATGAGCAGTTCTTC.

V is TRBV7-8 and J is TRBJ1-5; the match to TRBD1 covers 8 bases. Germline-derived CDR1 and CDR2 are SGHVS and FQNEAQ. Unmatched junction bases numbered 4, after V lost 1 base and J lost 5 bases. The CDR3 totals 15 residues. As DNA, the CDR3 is TGTGCCAGCAGCTTAGGGACAGGGTTGGATCAGCCCCAGCATTTT. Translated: CASSLGTGLDQPQHF.

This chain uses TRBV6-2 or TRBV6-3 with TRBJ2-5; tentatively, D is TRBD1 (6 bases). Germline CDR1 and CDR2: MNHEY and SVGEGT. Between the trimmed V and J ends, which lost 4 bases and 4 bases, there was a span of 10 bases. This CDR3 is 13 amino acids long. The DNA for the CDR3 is TGTGCCAGCAGTTTGGAGGACAGAGAGACCCAGTACTTC. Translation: CASSLEDRETQYF.

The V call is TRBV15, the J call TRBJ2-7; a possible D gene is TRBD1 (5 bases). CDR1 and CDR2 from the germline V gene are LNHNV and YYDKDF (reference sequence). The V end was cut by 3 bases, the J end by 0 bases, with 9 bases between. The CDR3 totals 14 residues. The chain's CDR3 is CATSSLTDSYEQYF. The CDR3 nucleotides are TGTGCCACCAGCAGTTTGACAGACTCCTACGAGCAGTACTTC.

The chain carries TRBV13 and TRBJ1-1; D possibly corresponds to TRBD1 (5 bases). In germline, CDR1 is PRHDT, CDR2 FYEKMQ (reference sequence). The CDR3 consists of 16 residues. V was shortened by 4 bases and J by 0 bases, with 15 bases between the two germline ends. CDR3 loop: CASSSTQETLNTEAFF. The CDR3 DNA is TGTGCCAGCAGCTCGACACAGGAGACGCTGAACACTGAAGCTTTCTTT.

CDR3 bases: TGTGCCAGCAGTCCCCGGGGGACGACTAACCTTAACTATGGCTACACCTTC. As protein: CASSPRGTTNLNYGYTF. This rearrangement joins TRBV6-4 to TRBJ1-2; D possibly corresponds to TRBD1 (5 bases). V was cut by 5 bases and J by 1 base, with 20 bases left in between. This CDR3 spans 17 amino acids. Looked up from germline, CDR1 is MRHNA and CDR2 is SNTAGT.

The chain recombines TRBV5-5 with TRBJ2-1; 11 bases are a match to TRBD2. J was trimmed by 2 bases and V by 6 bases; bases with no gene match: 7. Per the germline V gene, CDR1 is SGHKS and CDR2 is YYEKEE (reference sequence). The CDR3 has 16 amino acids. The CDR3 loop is CASTMGLAVTYNEQFF. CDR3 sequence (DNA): TGTGCCAGCACCATGGGACTAGCGGTAACCTACAATGAGCAGTTCTTC.

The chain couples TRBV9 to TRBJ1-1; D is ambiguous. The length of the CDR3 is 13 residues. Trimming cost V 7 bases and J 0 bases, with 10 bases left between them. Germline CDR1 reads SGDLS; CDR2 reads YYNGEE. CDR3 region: CASRSSMNTEAFF. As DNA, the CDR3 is TGTGCCAGCCGCTCTTCCATGAACACTGAAGCTTTCTTT.

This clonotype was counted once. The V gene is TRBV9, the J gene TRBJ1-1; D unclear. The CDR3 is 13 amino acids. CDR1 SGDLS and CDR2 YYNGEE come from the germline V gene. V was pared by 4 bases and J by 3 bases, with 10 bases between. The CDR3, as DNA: TGTGCCAGCAGCCCCCGCGGGTACACTGAAGCTTTCTTT. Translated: CASSPRGYTEAFF.

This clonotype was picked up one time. CDR3 sequence: CSVEGLSGGPDEQYF. The CDR3, as DNA: TGCAGCGTTGAAGGCCTTTCGGGAGGTCCTGACGAGCAGTACTTC. This chain links TRBV29-1 with TRBJ2-7; 7 bases agree with TRBD2. The CDR3 sequence is 15 residues long. V shed 1 base, J shed 5 bases, and the junction held 11 bases outside the gene matches. The germline V gene encodes CDR1 SQVTM and CDR2 ANQGSEA.

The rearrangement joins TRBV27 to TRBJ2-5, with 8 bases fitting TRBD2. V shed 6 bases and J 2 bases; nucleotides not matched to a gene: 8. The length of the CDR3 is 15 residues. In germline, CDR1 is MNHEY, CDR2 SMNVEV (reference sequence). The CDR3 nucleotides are TGTGCCAGCAGCCACCTAGCGGGTCTACAAGAGACCCAGTACTTC. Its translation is CASSHLAGLQETQYF.